The rows below give T cell receptor beta chains drawn from one sample of a study of T cells in Graves' hyperthyroidism and ophthalmopathy. Via MiXCR, TCRdb re-called the multiplex PCR reads, giving one row per CDR3 protein. The table has 410,000 or so distinct CDR3 sequences, approximately 14% seen once. Input material: blood. These receptors originate from a man aged 18 to 29 with Graves' ophthalmopathy. Each CDR3 is given with its conserved first and last residue. A D gene is named only where the DNA matches it firmly. A clone size is listed for some rows: how often the clone was seen (once, few, many), or a class if it is expanded.

v_gene	abundance	d_gene	j_gene	CDR3nt	CDR3aa
TRBV18	many	NA	TRBJ2-1	TGTGCCAGCTCAGAGCAGAACTCCTACAATGAGCAGTTCTTC	CASSEQNSYNEQFF
TRBV7-2	NA	NA	TRBJ2-3	TGTGCCAGCAGCCAGAGTGACAGTACGCAGTATTTT	CASSQSDSTQYF
TRBV20-1	many	TRBD2	TRBJ2-3	TGCAGCGCCACACTAGCGGGGGCGTATACGCAGTATTTT	CSATLAGAYTQYF
TRBV7-9	many	NA	TRBJ1-2	TGTGCCAGCAGCTTAGAACAGGGTGCTGGCTACACCTTC	CASSLEQGAGYTF
TRBV4-1	NA	TRBD2	TRBJ2-3	TGCGCCAGCAGCCAAGACGACGAGCGGGAGTTTCAGTATTTT	CASSQDDEREFQYF
TRBV2	many	NA	TRBJ1-1	TGTGCCAGCAGTGACGGGGGCGGGGGCACTGAAGCTTTCTTT	CASSDGGGGTEAFF
TRBV6-5	few	NA	TRBJ1-2	TGTGCCAGCAGTTACGATAGGCGGGGCTACACCTTC	CASSYDRRGYTF
TRBV10-1	few	TRBD1	TRBJ1-6	TGCGCCAGCGGGACAGCCAATTCACCCCTCCACTTT	CASGTANSPLHF
TRBV2	many	TRBD2	TRBJ2-2	TGTGCCACCCGAGGACTAGCGGGAGGGCCCGGGGAGCTGTTTTTT	CATRGLAGGPGELFF
TRBV29-1	NA	NA	TRBJ1-2	TGCAGCGTTGTTCAGGACCTGGGGGGCTACACCTTC	CSVVQDLGGYTF
TRBV13	NA	TRBD1	TRBJ2-1	TGTGCCAGCAGCTTCCCGACTACCGGGACAGGGGTTCACAATGAGCAGTTCTTC	CASSFPTTGTGVHNEQFF
TRBV24-1	many	NA	TRBJ2-3	TGTGCCACCAGGGCAGTATCCACAGATACGCAGTATTTT	CATRAVSTDTQYF
TRBV10-3	many	NA	TRBJ2-7	TGTGCCATCACCGTAGGGGACGCATCTACGAAGCAGTACTTC	CAITVGDASTKQYF
TRBV7-2	many	NA	TRBJ2-3	TGTGCCAGCAGCTTAAGGACTACCACAGATACGCAGTATTTT	CASSLRTTTDTQYF
TRBV27	many	NA	TRBJ2-5	TGTGCCAGCAGTCCTCGGACTGCCGGAGAGACCCAGTACTTC	CASSPRTAGETQYF
TRBV10-3	NA	NA	TRBJ2-2	TGTGCCATCAGCCAATTAGGCACCGGGGAGCTGTTTTTT	CAISQLGTGELFF
TRBV3-1	many	NA	TRBJ2-3	TGTGCCAGCAGCCACTACAAGGGAGATACGCAGTATTTT	CASSHYKGDTQYF
TRBV5-1	many	NA	TRBJ2-7	TGCGCCAGCAGCTTGGGGACAGAAACCTACGAGCAGTACTTC	CASSLGTETYEQYF
TRBV7-9	many	NA	TRBJ2-5	TGTGCCAGCAGCTTAGCTGGCCAGACCACCCAGTACTTC	CASSLAGQTTQYF
TRBV7-9	many	TRBD1	TRBJ2-1	TGTGCCAGCAGCCGTCCACAGGGGCAATCCTACAATGAGCAGTTCTTC	CASSRPQGQSYNEQFF
TRBV7-2	few	TRBD1	TRBJ1-2	TGTGCCAGCAGCTTTCTTGAGGGGGCAAACTATGGCTACACCTTC	CASSFLEGANYGYTF
TRBV13	few	TRBD1	TRBJ2-7	TGTGCCAGCAGCCAGGGGACAGAAACCTACGAGCAGTACTTC	CASSQGTETYEQYF
TRBV3-1	many	NA	TRBJ1-5	TGTGCCAGCAGGGGGGCGGGTAGCAATCAGCCCCAGCATTTT	CASRGAGSNQPQHF
TRBV12-3/TRBV12-4	many	NA	TRBJ1-1	TGTGCCAGCAGTATACTTAAGGGGGAACCTGAAGCTTTCTTT	CASSILKGEPEAFF
TRBV28	many	TRBD1	TRBJ2-2	TGTGCCAGCGGGGACAGGTCACAATCGAACACCGGGGAGCTGTTTTTT	CASGDRSQSNTGELFF
TRBV7-9	many	NA	TRBJ2-1	TGTGCCAGCAGCTTAGGAGAGGGGGATGAGCAGTTCTTC	CASSLGEGDEQFF
TRBV28	many	NA	TRBJ1-1	TGTGCCAGCAGGCCGGGCCCGACCCTGAACACTGAAGCTTTCTTT	CASRPGPTLNTEAFF
TRBV7-3	NA	NA	TRBJ2-1	TGTGCCAGCAGCAACAGTGTGGGTGAGCAGTTCTTC	CASSNSVGEQFF
TRBV7-2	many	NA	TRBJ1-3	TGTGCCAGCAGCTTAAAGGAAAGCGTAGACACCATATATTTT	CASSLKESVDTIYF
TRBV18	NA	NA	TRBJ2-7	TGTGCCAGCTCACCAGGCGGGGCATACTACGAGCAGTACTTC	CASSPGGAYYEQYF
TRBV30	many	NA	TRBJ1-3	TGTGCCTGGAGTGATCAGCCTGGAAACACCATATATTTT	CAWSDQPGNTIYF
TRBV3-1	NA	TRBD1	TRBJ1-2	TGTGCCAGCAGGCTAGGGGCAGGGGGCTGCACCTTC	CASRLGAGGCTF
TRBV7-7	NA	NA	TRBJ2-5	TGTGCTAGTCGTGATAAAGAGACCCAGTACTTC	CASRDKETQYF
TRBV18	many	TRBD1	TRBJ1-6	TGTGCCAGCTCACCGGGACAGGGAAATTCACCCCTCCACTTT	CASSPGQGNSPLHF
TRBV5-1	few	TRBD2	TRBJ2-3	TGTGCCAGCAGGGATGGGACTAGCGGGGATTGGCCCGATACGCAGTATTTT	CASRDGTSGDWPDTQYF
TRBV4-1	NA	NA	TRBJ2-7	TGCGCCAGCAGCCAAGTTGTGGGATGGACTCGCGAGCAGTACTTC	CASSQVVGWTREQYF
TRBV9	many	TRBD2	TRBJ2-5	TGTGCCAGCAGCGTAGGGGCGGGAGGGCCCCAGTACTTC	CASSVGAGGPQYF
TRBV27	many	TRBD1	TRBJ2-7	TGTGCCAGCAGTTCACCGTTGGGACAGGGGAGTATCTCCTACGAGCAGTACTTC	CASSSPLGQGSISYEQYF
TRBV11-2	many	TRBD1	TRBJ2-5	TGTGCCAGCAGCTTAGGAATAGGACAGGGGTTGAAGGAGACCCAGTACTTC	CASSLGIGQGLKETQYF
TRBV6-5	many	NA	TRBJ1-1	TGTGCCAGCAGTTACGCCCCCCAGGGAGCGAACACTGAAGCTTTCTTT	CASSYAPQGANTEAFF
TRBV7-2	few	NA	TRBJ2-3	TGTGCCAGCAGCCAAACCCGCACAGATACGCAGTATTTT	CASSQTRTDTQYF
TRBV7-2	many	TRBD2	TRBJ2-1	TGTGCCAGCAGCTTAGAAATGTGGGGACTAGCGGGCTATGAGCAGTTCTTC	CASSLEMWGLAGYEQFF
TRBV7-8	NA	NA	TRBJ1-1	TGTGCCAGCAGCTTAAATTCGAAGTCGGGTGAAGCTTTCTTT	CASSLNSKSGEAFF
TRBV6-5	many	NA	TRBJ1-1	TGTGCCAGCAGTTACATCCGAGTGGGGGACACTGAAGCTTTCTTT	CASSYIRVGDTEAFF
TRBV2	many	NA	TRBJ2-3	TGTGCCAGCAGTGGGGTTGCGGCCTTAAGCACAGATACGCAGTATTTT	CASSGVAALSTDTQYF
TRBV6-2/TRBV6-3	many	TRBD2	TRBJ2-1	TGTGCCAGCAGTTACCGGCTAGCGGGATATATTGTCAATGAGCAGTTCTTC	CASSYRLAGYIVNEQFF
TRBV12-3/TRBV12-4	many	NA	TRBJ1-5	TGTGCCAGCTCGTGGGCGGAATATAGCAATCAGCCCCAGCATTTT	CASSWAEYSNQPQHF
TRBV12-3/TRBV12-4	NA	NA	TRBJ2-7	TGTGCCAGCAGACGACAGGGCGGGAATTTGGTCTACGAGCAGTACTTC	CASRRQGGNLVYEQYF
TRBV20-1	NA	NA	TRBJ2-6	TGCAGTGCTAACAGCGGCTCTGGGGCCAACGTCCTGACTTTC	CSANSGSGANVLTF
TRBV5-6	many	TRBD2	TRBJ2-7	TGTGCCAGCAGCTTGGTACTAGCGAACTACGAGCAGTACTTC	CASSLVLANYEQYF
TRBV10-3	few	TRBD2	TRBJ2-2	TGTGCCATCAGCGGGGGGGCCACCGGGGAGCTGTTTTTT	CAISGGATGELFF